These T cell receptor beta chains were read from a single sample in a study of T cell repertoires in cytomegalovirus infection. These receptors have no identified antigens. MiXCR, run by TCRdb on the reads, gives a single entry per CDR3 protein. The sample lists fewer than 1,000,000 distinct CDR3 sequences; about a third were seen once. Sequencing used cultured CD8+ T cells from PBMCs, obtained from culture after CMV antigen stimulation. The receptors stem from a human donor in good health (CMV status not recorded). Some clones in this sample may be carry-over from other donors' samples. Both conserved end residues are part of each CDR3. The order of the fields is J gene, D gene, clone size, V gene, CDR3 protein, CDR3 DNA. The D gene is left open where the match is weak. The size field is filled for only some rows; it gives once, few, many or a size class.

>TRBJ2-2|NA|few|TRBV5-1
CASSVPSGGELFF
TGCGCCAGCAGTGTACCGTCTGGCGGGGAGCTGTTTTTT
>TRBJ1-1|NA|NA|TRBV20-1
CSARDQGVTEAFF
TGCAGTGCTAGAGATCAAGGGGTCACTGAAGCTTTCTTT
>TRBJ1-3|NA|few|TRBV5-5
CASSSTDPRQFSGNTIYF
TGTGCCAGCAGCTCGACGGACCCTCGACAGTTCTCTGGAAACACCATATATTTT
>TRBJ2-3|TRBD2|NA|TRBV7-4
CASSTPGGSEGSGGTDTQYF
TGTGCCAGCAGCACCCCGGGAGGTAGCGAGGGTAGTGGTGGCACAGATACGCAGTATTTT
>TRBJ1-4|TRBD1|few|TRBV6-1
CASSLLGQGGEKLFF
TGTGCCAGCAGTCTCCTGGGACAGGGTGGAGAAAAACTGTTTTTT
>TRBJ2-2|NA|NA|TRBV2
CASSDWAKGPGELFF
TGTGCCAGCAGTGACTGGGCTAAAGGGCCCGGGGAGCTGTTTTTT
>TRBJ1-4|NA|few|TRBV6-5
CASSYGGGEKLFF
TGTGCCAGCAGTTACGGGGGAGGTGAAAAACTGTTTTTT
>TRBJ2-1|NA|NA|TRBV7-6
CASSLALREYQYNEQFF
TGTGCCAGCAGCTTAGCGTTGAGAGAATATCAATACAATGAGCAGTTCTTC
>TRBJ1-2|TRBD1|many|TRBV7-6
CASRVGDRAHYGYTF
TGTGCCAGCAGGGTAGGGGACAGGGCCCACTATGGCTACACCTTC
>TRBJ2-5|NA|once|TRBV5-1
CASSWSKGGGQYF
TGCGCCAGCAGTTGGTCGAAGGGAGGAGGCCAGTACTTC
>TRBJ2-2|TRBD1|NA|TRBV2
CASSGQAVGELFF
TGTGCCAGCAGCGGACAGGCGGTCGGGGAGCTGTTTTTT
>TRBJ2-7|NA|many|TRBV7-2
CASSPDFSYEQYF
TGTGCCAGCAGTCCCGACTTCTCCTACGAGCAGTACTTC
>TRBJ2-1|NA|NA|TRBV27
CASSFVGEPNEQFF
TGTGCCAGCAGTTTCGTCGGGGAACCCAATGAGCAGTTCTTC
>TRBJ1-1|NA|NA|TRBV15
CATSREGAGVTEAFF
TGTGCCACCAGCAGAGAAGGCGCGGGGGTGACTGAAGCTTTCTTT
>TRBJ2-1|NA|NA|TRBV3-1
CASSDTTGTPYNEQFF
TGTGCCAGCAGCGATACAACCGGGACACCCTACAATGAGCAGTTCTTC
>TRBJ1-5|NA|many|TRBV7-2
CASSFTNQPQHF
TGTGCCAGCAGCTTCACCAATCAGCCCCAGCATTTT
>TRBJ2-5|NA|many|TRBV5-4
CASSLGEGAIRYF
TGTGCCAGCAGCTTGGGTGAAGGGGCGATTCGGTACTTC
>TRBJ1-1|TRBD1|NA|TRBV25-1
CASSRPDRGDMNTEAFF
TGTGCCAGCAGTCGCCCGGACAGGGGGGATATGAACACTGAAGCTTTCTTT
>TRBJ2-3|TRBD2|few|TRBV6-5
CASSYSAAGGPYDTQYF
TGTGCCAGCAGTTACTCGGCAGCGGGGGGACCGTACGATACGCAGTATTTT
>TRBJ1-5|NA|few|TRBV6-5
CASSPEHSNQPQHF
TGTGCCAGCAGCCCCGAACATAGCAATCAGCCCCAGCATTTT
>TRBJ2-5|NA|many|TRBV7-2
CASSLGFSEGETQYF
TGTGCCAGCAGCTTAGGTTTCTCGGAGGGAGAGACCCAGTACTTC
>TRBJ1-1|TRBD1|NA|TRBV19
CASSFRDRPLNTEAFF
TGTGCCAGTAGTTTCCGGGACAGGCCCTTGAACACTGAAGCTTTCTTT
>TRBJ1-5|NA|once|TRBV24-1
CATSDWGTNQPQHF
TGTGCCACCAGTGACTGGGGTACCAATCAGCCCCAGCATTTT
>TRBJ2-5|NA|NA|TRBV25-1
CASSVGALTGETQYF
TGTGCCAGCAGTGTAGGGGCACTCACGGGGGAGACCCAGTACTTC
>TRBJ1-2|NA|many|TRBV12-3/TRBV12-4
CATSTDYGYTF
TGTGCCACCTCAACGGACTATGGCTACACCTTC
>TRBJ2-5|NA|many|TRBV6-1
CASGKTQYF
TGTGCCAGCGGGAAGACCCAGTACTTC
>TRBJ1-1|NA|few|TRBV27
CASSLSVVGVGEAFF
TGTGCCAGCAGTTTATCCGTAGTTGGGGTAGGTGAAGCTTTCTTT
>TRBJ2-3|TRBD2|few|TRBV7-2
CASRHRGRGGDTQYF
TGTGCCAGCAGGCATAGGGGGCGGGGGGGGGATACGCAGTATTTT
>TRBJ1-1|NA|NA|TRBV28
CASPDASGGFTNTEAFF
TGTGCCAGCCCTGACGCTTCGGGAGGGTTTACGAACACTGAAGCTTTCTTT
>TRBJ2-5|NA|NA|TRBV7-4
CASSPLRTQETQYF
TGTGCCAGCAGCCCCCTCAGGACACAAGAGACCCAGTACTTC
>TRBJ2-7|TRBD2|few|TRBV5-5
CASSLEGGAVYEQYF
TGTGCCAGCAGCTTGGAGGGAGGGGCCGTCTACGAGCAGTACTTC
>TRBJ2-1|NA|NA|TRBV11-2
CAGSRDLSSYNEQFF
TGTGCCGGCAGCCGGGACTTGAGCTCCTACAATGAGCAGTTCTTC
>TRBJ2-1|TRBD2|few|TRBV19
CASSITGGGTGGEQFF
TGTGCCAGTAGTATAACGGGGGGGGGCACTGGGGGTGAGCAGTTCTTC
>TRBJ2-1|TRBD2|few|TRBV19
CASSIDYAGTSGGQQFF
TGTGCCAGTAGTATAGATTACGCCGGGACTAGCGGGGGGCAGCAGTTCTTC
>TRBJ2-3|NA|few|TRBV6-2/TRBV6-3
CASSYPRQASTDTQYF
TGTGCCAGCAGTTACCCGCGACAGGCGAGCACAGATACGCAGTATTTT
>TRBJ2-1|TRBD1|NA|TRBV5-1
CTSNRDRGSNEQFF
TGCACCAGTAACCGGGACAGGGGTAGCAATGAGCAGTTCTTC
>TRBJ2-1|TRBD2|few|TRBV27
CASAVLAGGTYNEQFF
TGTGCCAGCGCGGTACTAGCGGGGGGAACCTACAATGAGCAGTTCTTC
>TRBJ2-6|NA|few|TRBV12-3/TRBV12-4
CASSDRNSGANVLTF
TGTGCCAGCAGTGACAGAAACTCTGGGGCCAACGTCCTGACTTTC
>TRBJ2-1|NA|many|TRBV7-2
CASSLGPLRGWDNEQFF
TGTGCCAGCAGCTTAGGCCCGCTCCGCGGGTGGGACAATGAGCAGTTCTTC
>TRBJ1-1|NA|many|TRBV10-3
CAISESMGGTHTEAFF
TGTGCCATCAGTGAGTCGATGGGGGGGACGCACACTGAAGCTTTCTTT
>TRBJ2-1|TRBD2|NA|TRBV11-3
CAGSTSYLAGEQFF
TGTGCCGGCAGCACATCCTACCTAGCGGGGGAGCAGTTCTTC
>TRBJ1-2|TRBD1|NA|TRBV5-1
CASSLGTGDLYGYTF
TGCGCCAGCAGCTTGGGGACAGGGGATCTCTATGGCTACACCTTC
>TRBJ2-2|NA|many|TRBV2
CASSERGSGELFF
TGTGCCAGCAGTGAACGGGGGTCCGGGGAGCTGTTTTTT
>TRBJ1-1|NA|NA|TRBV7-6
CASTPSGGRMNTEAFF
TGTGCCAGCACCCCCTCGGGGGGGCGAATGAACACTGAAGCTTTCTTT
>TRBJ2-2|TRBD1|NA|TRBV27
CASSFLQTGGFTGELFF
TGTGCCAGCAGTTTCCTCCAGACAGGGGGATTTACCGGGGAGCTGTTTTTT
>TRBJ1-4|NA|NA|TRBV15
CATSRGNSEEKLFF
TGTGCCACCAGCAGAGGAAACAGTGAAGAAAAACTGTTTTTT
>TRBJ2-1|NA|NA|TRBV27
CASSFAEVHEQFF
TGTGCCAGCAGTTTCGCCGAAGTCCATGAGCAGTTCTTC
>TRBJ1-3|NA|NA|TRBV7-2
CASSSLKDAGNTIYF
TGTGCCAGCAGCTCTCTTAAGGACGCTGGAAACACCATATATTTT
>TRBJ1-2|NA|NA|TRBV19
CASTPAFGPDGYTF
TGTGCCAGTACCCCCGCGTTTGGGCCAGATGGCTACACCTTC
>TRBJ1-1|NA|NA|TRBV2
CASSENSRTEAFF
TGTGCCAGCAGTGAAAACAGTCGGACTGAAGCTTTCTTT
>TRBJ2-1|NA|once|TRBV27
CASRRIDRYNEQFF
TGTGCCAGCAGGAGAATAGACCGTTACAATGAGCAGTTCTTC
>TRBJ2-5|NA|NA|TRBV6-5
CASKFRPEKPTQYF
TGTGCCAGCAAGTTCCGTCCCGAGAAGCCGACCCAGTACTTC